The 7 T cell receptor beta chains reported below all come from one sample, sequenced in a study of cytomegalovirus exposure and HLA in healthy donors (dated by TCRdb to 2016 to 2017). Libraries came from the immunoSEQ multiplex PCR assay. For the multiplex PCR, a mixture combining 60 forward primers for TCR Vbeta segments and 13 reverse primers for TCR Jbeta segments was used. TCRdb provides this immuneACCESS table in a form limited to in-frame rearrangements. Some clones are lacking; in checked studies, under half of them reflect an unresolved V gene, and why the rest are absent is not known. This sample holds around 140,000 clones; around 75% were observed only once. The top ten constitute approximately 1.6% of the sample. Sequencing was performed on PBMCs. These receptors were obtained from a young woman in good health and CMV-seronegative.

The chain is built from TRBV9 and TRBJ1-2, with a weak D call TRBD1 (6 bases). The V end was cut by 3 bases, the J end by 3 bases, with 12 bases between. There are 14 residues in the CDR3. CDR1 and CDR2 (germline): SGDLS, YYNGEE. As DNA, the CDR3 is TGTGCCAGCAGCGCTGCGACAGGCCACTATGGCTACACCTTC. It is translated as CASSAATGHYGYTF.

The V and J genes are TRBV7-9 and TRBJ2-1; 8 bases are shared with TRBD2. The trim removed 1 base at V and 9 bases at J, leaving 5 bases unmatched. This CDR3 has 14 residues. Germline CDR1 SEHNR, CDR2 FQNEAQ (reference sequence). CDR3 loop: CASSLVAGGGEQFF. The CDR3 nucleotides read TGTGCCAGCAGCTTAGTCGCGGGGGGCGGTGAGCAGTTCTTC.

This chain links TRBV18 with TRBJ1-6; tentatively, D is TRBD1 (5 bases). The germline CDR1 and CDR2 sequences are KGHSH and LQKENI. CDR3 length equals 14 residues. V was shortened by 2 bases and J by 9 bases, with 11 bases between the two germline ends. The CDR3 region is CASSPARVLSPLHF. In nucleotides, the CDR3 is TGTGCCAGCTCACCAGCCAGGGTTCTTTCACCCCTCCACTTT.

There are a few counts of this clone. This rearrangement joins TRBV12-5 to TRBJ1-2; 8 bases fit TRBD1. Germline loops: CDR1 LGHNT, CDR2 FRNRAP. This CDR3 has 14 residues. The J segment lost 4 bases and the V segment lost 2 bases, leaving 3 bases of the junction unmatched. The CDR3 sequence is CASGLQGASYGYTF. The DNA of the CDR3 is TGTGCTAGTGGTTTGCAGGGGGCTTCCTATGGCTACACCTTC. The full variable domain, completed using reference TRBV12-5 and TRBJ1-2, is DARVTQTPRHKVTEMGQEVTMRCQPILGHNTVFWYRQTMMQGLELLAYFRNRAPLDDSGMPKDRFSAEMPDATLATLKIQPSEPRDSAVYFCASGLQGASYGYTFGSGTRLTVV.

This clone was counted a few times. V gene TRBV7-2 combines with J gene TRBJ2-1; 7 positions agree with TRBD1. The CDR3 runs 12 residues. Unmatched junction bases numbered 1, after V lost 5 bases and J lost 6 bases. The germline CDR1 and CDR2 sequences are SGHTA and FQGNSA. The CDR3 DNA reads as TGTGCCAGCAGCCGGGACAGCAATGAGCAGTTCTTC. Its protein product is CASSRDSNEQFF.

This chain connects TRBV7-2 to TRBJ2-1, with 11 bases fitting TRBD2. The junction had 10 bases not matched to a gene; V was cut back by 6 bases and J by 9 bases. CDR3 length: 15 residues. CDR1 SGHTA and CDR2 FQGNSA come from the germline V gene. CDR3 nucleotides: TGTGCCAGCAGACCCACTCTAGCGGGAGGTATTGAGCAGTTCTTC. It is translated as CASRPTLAGGIEQFF.

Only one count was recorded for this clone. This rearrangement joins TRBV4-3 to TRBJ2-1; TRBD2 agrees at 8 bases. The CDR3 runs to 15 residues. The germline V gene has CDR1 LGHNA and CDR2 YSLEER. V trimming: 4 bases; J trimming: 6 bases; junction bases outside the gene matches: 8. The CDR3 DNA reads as TGCGCCAGCAGCCTAGCTGTAGCGGGGATCAATGAGCAGTTCTTC. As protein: CASSLAVAGINEQFF.